The rows below give T cell receptor beta chains drawn from one sample of a study of T cell responses to AZD1222 COVID-19 vaccine. Profiling relied on immunoSEQ multiplex PCR, and the TCRdb table lists in-frame clones only, not all of them. Of about 55,000 clones listed, roughly 80% are singletons. Source: peripheral blood, taken on day 0 of AZD1222 vaccination. The receptors stem from an adult in good health. The CDR3 runs from the conserved cysteine through the conserved F or W. The order of the fields is D gene, J gene, V gene, clone size, CDR3 length, CDR3 protein, CDR3 DNA. A D gene is named only where the DNA matches it firmly. Clone size appears in some rows only: once, few, many, or a class for an expanded clone.

TRBD2,TRBJ2-7,TRBV28,once,15,CASSLGTSGSGEQYF,TGTGCCAGCAGTTTAGGGACTAGCGGGAGCGGCGAGCAGTACTTC
-,TRBJ2-2,TRBV30,-,13,CAWSVGHTGELFF,TGTGCCTGGAGTGTAGGTCACACCGGGGAGCTGTTTTTT
-,TRBJ2-7,TRBV27,-,15,CASSLSLDSSYEQYF,TGTGCCAGCAGTTTATCCCTGGACAGCTCCTACGAGCAGTACTTC
TRBD1,TRBJ2-1,TRBV7-6,-,17,CASSLDDRESLSDEQFF,TGTGCCAGCAGCTTAGACGACAGGGAGTCTCTGAGCGATGAGCAGTTCTTC
TRBD2,TRBJ2-5,TRBV14,once,15,CASSQGWAGGETQYF,TGTGCCAGCAGCCAGGGCTGGGCGGGAGGAGAGACCCAGTACTTC
TRBD2,TRBJ2-1,TRBV6-2/TRBV6-3,few,15,CASSSGGRSSNEQFF,TGTGCCAGCAGTTCGGGCGGGAGGTCTTCTAATGAGCAGTTCTTC
-,TRBJ2-7,TRBV10-2,-,11,CASSEGREEYF,TGCGCCAGCAGTGAGGGTAGGGAGGAGTACTTC
TRBD1,TRBJ1-5,TRBV11-3,-,13,CASSYRGGQPQHF,TGTGCCAGCAGCTACAGGGGTGGTCAGCCCCAGCATTTT
-,TRBJ1-2,TRBV9,-,15,CASSHLGAGNYGYTF,TGTGCCAGCAGCCACCTGGGGGCGGGTAACTATGGCTACACCTTC
-,TRBJ1-5,TRBV6-4,-,14,CASSDSGESQPQHF,TGTGCCAGCAGTGACTCGGGGGAGTCTCAGCCCCAGCATTTT